This T cell receptor beta chain was captured by sequencing in a study of response to subunit inactivated influenza vaccine. Points from the study as a whole: After each seasonal influenza vaccination, few new T cells are recruited, the authors suggested.

In regard to this clonotype: The antigen remains undetermined.

TCRdb used MiXCR to reprocess the RT-PCR reads, holding one entry per CDR3 protein. The sample records about 780,000 distinct CDR3 sequences, less than 20% being singletons. The germline V gene has CDR1 MDHEN and CDR2 SYDVKM. Trimming removed 6 bases from V and 3 bases from J, with 15 bases in between. This CDR3 spans 14 amino acids. Here the sequenced sample was PBMCs from blood, taken roughly 5 days after vaccination. The receptor comes from a man aged 50-60 years who received an inactivated influenza vaccine. The chain is built from TRBV28 and TRBJ2-7; perhaps TRBD1 as D (6 bases). The CDR3 protein is CASSMDSQFYEQYF. CDR3 coding DNA: TGTGCCAGCAGCATGGACAGCCAATTCTACGAGCAGTACTTC.